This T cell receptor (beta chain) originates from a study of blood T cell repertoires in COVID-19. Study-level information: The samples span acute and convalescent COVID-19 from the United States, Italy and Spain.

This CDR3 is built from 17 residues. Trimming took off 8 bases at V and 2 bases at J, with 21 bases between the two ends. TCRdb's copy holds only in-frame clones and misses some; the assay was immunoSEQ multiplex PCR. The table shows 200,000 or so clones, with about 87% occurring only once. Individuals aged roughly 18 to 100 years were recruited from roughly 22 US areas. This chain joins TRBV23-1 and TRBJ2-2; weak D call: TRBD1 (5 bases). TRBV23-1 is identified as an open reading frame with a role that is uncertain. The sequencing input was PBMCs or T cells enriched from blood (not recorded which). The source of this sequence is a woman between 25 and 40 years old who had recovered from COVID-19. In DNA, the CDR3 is TGCGCCAGCCGACGGACCTGGGGCTCCCCCAACACCGGGGAGCTGTTTTTT. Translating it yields CASRRTWGSPNTGELFF.